The clone carrying this TCR beta chain was recorded many times. The antigen remains unidentified. The data stem from a study of metastatic and nonmetastatic thyroid tumors. TCRdb re-called the PCR reads via MiXCR. Seen here are about 27,000 clones, approximately 15% observed once, and the top ten hold roughly 6.1%. Regarding the study as a whole: Reportedly, malignant thyroid tumors had significantly higher TCR beta diversity than benign nodules, in blood and tumor.

The junction had 8 bases not matched to a gene; V was cut back by 5 bases and J by 6 bases. CDR1 is SEHNR, CDR2 FQNEAQ, per germline (reference sequence). The CDR3 contains 14 residues. There were no patients who had received any treatment before thyroid surgery. The chain is built from TRBV7-9 and TRBJ2-5; 8 bases align to TRBD1. Sequenced: blood. The receptor was isolated from a male donor with papillary thyroid cancer or a benign thyroid nodule (not recorded which). Some clones in this sample may be carry-over from other donors' samples. CDR3 sequence (DNA): TGTGCCAGCAGCCCGGGGACAGGCGGGCAGACCCAGTACTTC. This translates into CASSPGTGGQTQYF.